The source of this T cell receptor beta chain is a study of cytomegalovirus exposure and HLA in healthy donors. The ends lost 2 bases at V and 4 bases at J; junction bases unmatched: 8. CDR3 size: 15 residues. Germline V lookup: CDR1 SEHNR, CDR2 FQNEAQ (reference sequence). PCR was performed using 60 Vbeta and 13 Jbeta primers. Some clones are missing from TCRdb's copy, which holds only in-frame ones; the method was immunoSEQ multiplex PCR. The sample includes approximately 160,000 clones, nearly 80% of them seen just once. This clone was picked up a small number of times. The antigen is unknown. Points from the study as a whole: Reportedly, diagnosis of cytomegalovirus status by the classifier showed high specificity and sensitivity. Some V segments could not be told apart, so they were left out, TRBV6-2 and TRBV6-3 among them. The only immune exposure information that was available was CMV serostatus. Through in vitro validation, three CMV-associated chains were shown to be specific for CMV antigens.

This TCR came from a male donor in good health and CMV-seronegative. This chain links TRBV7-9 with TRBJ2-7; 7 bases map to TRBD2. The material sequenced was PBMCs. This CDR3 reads CASSLTSGNPYEQYF. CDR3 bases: TGTGCCAGCAGCTTAACGAGCGGGAATCCTTACGAGCAGTACTTC.